This T cell receptor beta chain was sequenced during a study of OX40 agonist ivuxolimab in advanced cancers. Study context: At roughly 80% male, the cohort had a mean age of around 56 years, ranging from roughly 20 to 85. Three patients had partial responses: one hepatocellular carcinoma, two cutaneous melanoma.

The CDR3 totals 18 residues. Some clones are missing from TCRdb's copy, which holds only in-frame ones; the method was immunoSEQ multiplex PCR. There are some 81,000 clones in the sample; 80% to 90% occur only once, and approximately 2% lies in the top ten. Source: CD4+ or CD8+ T cells sorted from blood, taken in a trial of the OX40 agonist ivuxolimab. The chain links TRBV1 to TRBJ1-6; TRBD1 is the table's D call, not checked against the DNA. TRBV1 is listed as a pseudogene. The receptor comes from an adult with an advanced solid tumor such as melanoma, head and neck, liver or kidney cancer. CDR3 sequence reads: CTSSPPPGGSSYNSPLHF. The CDR3 coding sequence is TGCACCAGCAGCCCCCCCCCAGGGGGAAGCTCCTATAATTCACCCCTCCACTTT.